Below, 27 T cell receptor beta chains from the same sample are listed, as sequenced in a study of shared clonotypes between healthy human individuals. Assay: immunoSEQ multiplex PCR; the TCRdb copy retains only in-frame clones and omits some. This repertoire shows about 480,000 clones, 79% found once; its top ten account for around 13%. Material: PBMCs. The receptor set was obtained from a woman between 35 and 50 years old in good health. Some clones in this sample may be carry-over from other donors' samples.

This chain joins TRBV6-1 and TRBJ1-4; TRBD1 matches 7 bases. The ends lost 5 bases at V and 7 bases at J; junction bases unmatched: 10. The length of the CDR3 is 15 residues. The germline V gene encodes CDR1 MNHNS and CDR2 SASEGT. CDR3 protein: CASSLLTQGGEKLFF. CDR3 bases: TGTGCCAGCAGTTTACTAACGCAGGGGGGTGAAAAACTGTTTTTT.

V is TRBV7-2 and J is TRBJ1-5; 7 bases line up with TRBD1. The V segment lost 8 bases and the J segment 6 bases; nucleotides outside the gene matches: 13. Germline assignment: CDR1 SGHTA and CDR2 FQGNSA. The CDR3 length is 15 residues. CDR3 sequence reads: CASRVSGTVSQPQHF. In DNA form, the CDR3 reads TGTGCCAGCCGAGTCTCCGGGACAGTGAGTCAGCCCCAGCATTTT.

This CDR3 reads CASSRTNNEQFF. The CDR3 nucleotides are TGTGCCAGCAGCCGGACTAACAATGAGCAGTTCTTC. The chain carries TRBV6-5 and TRBJ2-1; weak D call: TRBD2 (6 bases). Germline values: CDR1 MNHEY, CDR2 SVGAGI. CDR3 length equals 12 residues. The V end was cut by 6 bases, the J end by 5 bases, with 8 bases between.

The chain recombines TRBV30 with TRBJ2-1; 7 bases match TRBD2. This CDR3 is built from 15 residues. CDR1 GTSNPN and CDR2 SVGIG come from the germline V gene (reference sequence). The V gene end was trimmed by 5 bases and the J gene end by 7 bases; junction bases not matched to a gene: 14. The CDR3 spells CAWPIGTTPSNEQFF. The DNA for the CDR3 is TGTGCCTGGCCCATAGGGACTACCCCTTCTAATGAGCAGTTCTTC.

This clone was observed a handful of times. The chain carries TRBV7-6 and TRBJ2-5; D perhaps matches TRBD2 (5 bases). V was shortened by 0 bases and J by 2 bases, with 13 bases between the two germline ends. CDR3 length equals 16 residues. Germline assignment: CDR1 SGHVS and CDR2 FNYEAQ. Here the CDR3 reads CASSLAGAKPQETQYF. Here the CDR3 DNA reads TGTGCCAGCAGCTTAGCGGGAGCAAAACCTCAAGAGACCCAGTACTTC.

This chain joins TRBV27 and TRBJ2-1; the D gene is possibly TRBD1 (6 bases). The CDR3 loop spans 14 amino acids. With 6 bases removed from V and 8 bases from J, the gap between germline ends came to 17 bases. Looked up from germline, CDR1 is MNHEY and CDR2 is SMNVEV (reference sequence). CDR3 DNA: TGTGCCAGCAGATACGGACAGCCGATGGATGAGCAGTTCTTC. Protein product: CASRYGQPMDEQFF.

Written as DNA, the CDR3 is TGTGCCAGCTCACCAACATCGAACACTGAAGCTTTCTTT. This sequence encodes CASSPTSNTEAFF. The genes are TRBV18 and TRBJ1-1; no clear D. In germline, CDR1 is KGHSH, CDR2 LQKENI. The CDR3 is made up of 13 amino acids. Trimming removed 2 bases from V and 1 base from J, with 5 bases in between.

This rearrangement joins TRBV5-1 to TRBJ2-2; D possibly corresponds to TRBD2 (6 bases). Germline CDR1 is SGHRS and CDR2 is YFSETQ. The CDR3 has 15 residues. With 5 bases removed from V and 3 bases from J, the gap between germline ends came to 14 bases. CDR3 coding DNA: TGCGCCAGCAGTCTAGCGACTAGTGACACCGGGGAGCTGTTTTTT. Residues: CASSLATSDTGELFF.

The J gene is TRBJ1-3, the V gene TRBV7-9; D is unresolved. The V gene's germline CDR1 is SEHNR and CDR2 FQNEAQ (reference sequence). The V end was cut by 5 bases, the J end by 6 bases, with 14 bases between. This CDR3 is built from 14 residues. For the CDR3, the DNA is TGTGCCAGCAGCCCCGATATTTCGCCAAACACCATATATTTT. Residues: CASSPDISPNTIYF.

This chain uses TRBV7-2 with TRBJ2-1, with 8 bases aligning to TRBD1. J was trimmed by 9 bases and V by 5 bases; bases with no gene match: 12. The CDR3 has 15 amino acids. CDR1 is SGHTA and CDR2 is FQGNSA in the germline V gene. CDR3 region: CASSLRTGTQVEQFF. CDR3 sequence (DNA): TGTGCCAGCAGCCTACGGACAGGGACTCAGGTTGAGCAGTTCTTC.

The chain combines TRBV29-1 with TRBJ2-3; 7 bases are a match to TRBD2. The junction had 4 bases not matched to a gene; V was cut back by 0 bases and J by 1 base. The CDR3 covers 15 residues. Germline CDR1 and CDR2: SQVTM and ANQGSEA. This CDR3 reads CSVEDAGDGTDTQYF. CDR3 bases: TGCAGCGTTGAAGATGCGGGAGATGGCACAGATACGCAGTATTTT.

The chain couples TRBV11-1 to TRBJ1-1; 9 nucleotides line up with TRBD1. The CDR3 loop spans 14 amino acids. Germline CDR1 reads SGHAT; CDR2 reads FQDESV (reference sequence). Unmatched junction bases numbered 3, after V lost 5 bases and J lost 2 bases. The CDR3 sequence: CASSQDRGNTEAFF. The CDR3, as DNA: TGTGCCAGCAGCCAGGACAGGGGTAACACTGAAGCTTTCTTT.

Points on this clone: A junction boundary mismatches the germline segment, possibly from a read error. This chain joins TRBV28 and TRBJ1-5, with TRBD1 as a possible D gene (6 bases). Germline V gives CDR1 MDHEN, CDR2 SYDVKM. This CDR3 has 14 residues. The CDR3 loop reads CASSKSGGNQPQHF. The CDR3, as DNA: TGTGCCAGCAGCAAGAGCGGGGGCAACCAGCCCCAGCATTTT.

The chain is built from TRBV6-1 and TRBJ2-2; D is uncertain. The CDR3 spans 11 residues. V shed 3 bases and J shed 5 bases, with 1 base lying between them. In germline, CDR1 is MNHNS, CDR2 SASEGT. The CDR3 DNA reads as TGTGCCAGCAGTGAGACCGGGGAGCTGTTTTTT. Its translation is CASSETGELFF.

The V call is TRBV7-8, the J call TRBJ2-6; a weak D match, TRBD2 (6 bases). CDR1 SGHVS and CDR2 FQNEAQ come from the germline V gene. Between the trimmed V and J ends, which lost 5 bases and 4 bases, there was a span of 18 bases. The CDR3 spans 17 residues. The chain's CDR3 is CASSPGTAGAGANVLTF. CDR3 bases: TGTGCCAGCAGCCCTGGGACTGCAGGCGCCGGGGCCAACGTCCTGACTTTC.

The V call is TRBV19, the J call TRBJ1-1; D may be TRBD1 (6 bases). Germline V gene lookup returns CDR1 LNHDA and CDR2 SQIVND (reference sequence). The CDR3 is 14 amino acids. This CDR3 is CATKQGGLDTEAFF. The CDR3 bases are TGTGCTACGAAACAGGGTGGATTAGACACTGAAGCTTTCTTT.

CDR3 in DNA: TGTGCCAGCTCACCGGCCATGGACGGCACAGATACGCAGTATTTT. This translates into CASSPAMDGTDTQYF. This chain joins TRBV18 and TRBJ2-3; no clear D. V lost 3 bases to trimming and J lost 1 base, with 11 bases between them. Germline V lookup: CDR1 KGHSH, CDR2 LQKENI. The CDR3 consists of 15 residues.

This clone was found once. V gene TRBV4-3 combines with J gene TRBJ2-5, with TRBD1 matching over 10 bases. CDR1 and CDR2 (germline): LGHNA, YSLEER. The CDR3 extends over 17 amino acids. V shed 4 bases and J 2 bases; nucleotides not matched to a gene: 10. The CDR3 DNA reads as TGCGCCAGCAGCCCCAAGGTCAGGGACAGGGGTCAAGAGACCCAGTACTTC. Translating gives CASSPKVRDRGQETQYF.

The genes are TRBV18 and TRBJ2-7; D gene unclear. CDR3 size: 14 residues. Germline CDR1 is KGHSH and CDR2 is LQKENI. With 5 bases removed from V and 2 bases from J, the gap between germline ends came to 13 bases. The CDR3 loop reads CASSFKGLTYEQYF. CDR3 nucleotide sequence: TGTGCCAGCTCATTTAAGGGCCTAACCTACGAGCAGTACTTC.

V and J are TRBV27 and TRBJ1-6, with D maybe TRBD1 (6 bases). The CDR3 loop spans 17 amino acids. The germline V gene has CDR1 MNHEY and CDR2 SMNVEV (reference sequence). Trimming removed 3 bases from V and 2 bases from J, with 14 bases in between. This CDR3 is CASSFGRQAAYNSPLHF. DNA of the CDR3: TGTGCCAGCAGTTTCGGGAGACAGGCAGCCTATAATTCACCCCTCCACTTT.

The chain links TRBV11-2 to TRBJ2-1; 10 positions agree with TRBD2. The germline CDR1 and CDR2 sequences are SGHAT and FQNNGV. J gave up 7 bases and V 2 bases, and 11 bases lay outside the gene matches. CDR3 length equals 17 residues. CDR3 residues: CASSLMIAGGRGNEQFF. The CDR3 region has the DNA TGTGCCAGCAGCTTAATGATAGCGGGAGGCCGGGGGAATGAGCAGTTCTTC.

This chain uses TRBV6-5 with TRBJ1-1, with no clear D. The CDR3 contains 14 residues. The germline CDR1 and CDR2 sequences are MNHEY and SVGAGI. The V gene lost 2 bases and the J gene lost 3 bases, with 10 bases spanning the gap. The CDR3 protein is CASSYNGRYTEAFF. Written as DNA, the CDR3 is TGTGCCAGCAGTTACAATGGACGGTACACTGAAGCTTTCTTT.

On this clone itself: Other DNA sequences in this specimen translate into the identical CDR3. The rearrangement uses TRBV4-3 and TRBJ2-7; TRBD2 aligns across 13 bases. This CDR3 contains 16 residues. Germline CDR1 LGHNA, CDR2 YSLEER. The V and J ends lost 0 bases and 4 bases, in that order; junction bases with no gene match: 3. Here the CDR3 DNA reads TGCGCCAGCAGCCAAGATAGGACTAGCGGGAGTTACGAGCAGTACTTC. This encodes CASSQDRTSGSYEQYF.

The chain uses TRBV25-1 and TRBJ2-7, with D tentatively TRBD1 or TRBD2 (6 bases each). The CDR3 loop spans 15 amino acids. The germline CDR1 and CDR2 sequences are MGHDK and SYGVNS. Trimming removed 7 bases at V and 4 bases at J, with 20 bases between. The CDR3 region is CASTEGGGRGYEQYF. The CDR3 DNA reads TGTGCCAGCACTGAGGGTGGGGGGCGTGGGTACGAGCAGTACTTC.

The chain links TRBV5-1 to TRBJ1-2; the match to TRBD1 covers 9 bases. The CDR3 length is 13 residues. Germline V gene data show CDR1 as SGHRS and CDR2 as YFSETQ. The ends lost 0 bases at V and 6 bases at J; junction bases unmatched: 0. The CDR3 protein is CASSLDRGHGYTF. DNA of the CDR3: TGCGCCAGCAGCTTGGACAGGGGGCATGGCTACACCTTC. Complete variable domain (other parts from reference TRBV5-1 and TRBJ1-2): KAGVTQTPRYLIKTRGQQVTLSCSPISGHRSVSWYQQTPGQGLQFLFEYFSETQRNKGNFPGRFSGRQFSNSRSEMNVSTLELGDSALYLCASSLDRGHGYTFGSGTRLTVV.

The chain joins TRBV6-1 to TRBJ1-3, with 9 bases matching TRBD1. Germline CDR1 is MNHNS and CDR2 is SASEGT. V trimming: 8 bases; J trimming: 3 bases; junction bases outside the gene matches: 2. This CDR3 comprises 13 residues. This CDR3 reads CASGTGIGNTIYF. CDR3 DNA sequence: TGTGCCAGCGGGACAGGGATTGGAAACACCATATATTTT.

This chain uses TRBV4-2 with TRBJ2-1; D may be TRBD2 (5 bases). The CDR3 is 12 residues long. In germline, CDR1 is LGHNA, CDR2 YNFKEQ. Trimming removed 1 base from V and 12 bases from J, with 10 bases in between. Here the CDR3 DNA reads TGTGCCAGCAGCCAAGGTGGAGGTTGGCAGTTCTTC. It codes for CASSQGGGWQFF.